These 20 T cell receptor beta chains came from one sample sequenced in a study of T cell responses to AZD1222 COVID-19 vaccine. The data were produced by immunoSEQ multiplex PCR, yet TCRdb's version contains in-frame clones alone and is incomplete. This table has more than 70,000 clones, nearly 90% appearing once. Sequences were derived from peripheral blood, sampled 28 days after the second AZD1222 dose. The receptors come from an adult who received the AZD1222 COVID-19 vaccine.

The chain combines TRBV5-1 with TRBJ1-2, with TRBD1 matching over 8 bases. Germline V lookup: CDR1 SGHRS, CDR2 YFSETQ. Trimming removed 3 bases from V and 1 base from J; junction bases left unmatched: 5. This CDR3 is 15 amino acids long. The CDR3 DNA is TGCGCCAGCAGCTCTGGACAGGGCTATAACTATGGCTACACCTTC. Translation gives CASSSGQGYNYGYTF.

The chain carries TRBV7-3 and TRBJ1-1, with 7 bases that match TRBD1. CDR1 and CDR2 (germline): SGHTA, FQGTGA. Trimming removed 5 bases from V and 5 bases from J; junction bases left unmatched: 2. The CDR3 covers 12 residues. The CDR3 DNA sequence: TGTGCCAGCAGCCAGGGGGATACTGAAGCTTTCTTT. It is translated as CASSQGDTEAFF.

The chain joins TRBV6-2 or TRBV6-3 to TRBJ1-1, with 7 bases aligning to TRBD1. The trim removed 2 bases at V and 0 bases at J, leaving 3 bases unmatched. The CDR3 covers 15 residues. Germline CDR1 MNHEY, CDR2 SVGEGT. CDR3 region: CASSYRGLVNTEAFF. In DNA form, the CDR3 reads TGTGCCAGCAGTTACAGGGGGCTCGTGAACACTGAAGCTTTCTTT.

CDR3: CASSWGQGRGNTEAFF. For the CDR3, the DNA is TGTGCCAGCAGCTGGGGACAGGGCAGGGGTAACACTGAAGCTTTCTTT. J is TRBJ1-1 and V is TRBV5-4, with TRBD1 matching over 9 bases. Trimming took 3 bases from V and 2 from J; bases not matched to a gene: 8. This CDR3 contains 16 residues. Germline values: CDR1 SGHNT, CDR2 YYREEE (reference sequence).

This clone occurred a few times. This chain connects TRBV7-3 to TRBJ2-3, with D perhaps matching TRBD1 or TRBD2 (5 bases each). Trimming stripped 5 bases from V and 4 bases from J, with 16 bases between. Germline values: CDR1 SGHTA, CDR2 FQGTGA. The CDR3 is 15 amino acids. CDR3 region: CASSPGAGQADTQYF. The CDR3 bases are TGTGCCAGCAGCCCCGGGGCGGGCCAGGCAGATACGCAGTATTTT.

This clone is a singleton in its sample. The V gene is TRBV21-1, the J gene TRBJ2-7; the table names TRBD1, a call not compared with the DNA. TRBV21-1 is classified as a pseudogene. CDR3 size: 14 residues. This CDR3 is CATHSGQVGYEQYF. In nucleotides, the CDR3 is TGTGCCACCCATTCGGGACAGGTCGGCTACGAGCAGTACTTC.

The chain combines TRBV27 with TRBJ2-1, with 9 bases identical to TRBD2. Germline assignment: CDR1 MNHEY and CDR2 SMNVEV (reference sequence). The J segment lost 9 bases and the V segment lost 0 bases, leaving 0 bases of the junction unmatched. This CDR3 has 13 residues. The CDR3 DNA sequence: TGTGCCAGCAGTTTATCTAGCGGGGGTGAGCAGTTCTTC. Amino acids: CASSLSSGGEQFF.

There are a few counts of this clone. This chain joins TRBV19 and TRBJ1-5, with D possibly TRBD1 on 5 matching bases. V was pared by 4 bases and J by 2 bases, with 18 bases between. CDR1 is LNHDA and CDR2 is SQIVND in the germline V gene (reference sequence). The CDR3 has 17 amino acids. CDR3 in DNA: TGTGCCAGTAGTAGACCTCTCCAGGGTGGGGGCAATCAGCCCCAGCATTTT. Encoded protein: CASSRPLQGGGNQPQHF. Based on the CDR3 plus reference TRBV19 and TRBJ1-5, the full variable domain is DGGITQSPKYLFRKEGQNVTLSCEQNLNHDAMYWYRQDPGQGLRLIYYSQIVNDFQKGDIAEGYSVSREKKESFPLTVTSAQKNPTAFYLCASSRPLQGGGNQPQHFGDGTRLSIL.

This clone was observed a handful of times. This chain connects TRBV7-3 to TRBJ1-2; 10 bases match TRBD1. With 2 bases clipped from V and 4 bases from J, the junction kept 10 bases outside the gene matches. This CDR3 region has 17 residues. CDR1 and CDR2 (germline): SGHTA, FQGTGA. The chain's CDR3 is CASSLLRGDRGGYGYTF. In nucleotides, the CDR3 is TGTGCCAGCAGCTTATTACGCGGGGACAGGGGTGGCTATGGCTACACCTTC.

The chain carries TRBV6-5 and TRBJ1-1, with D unresolved. Trimming removed 4 bases at V and 4 bases at J, with 16 bases between. Germline lookup yields CDR1 MNHEY and CDR2 SVGAGI. The CDR3 loop spans 15 amino acids. CDR3 coding DNA: TGTGCCAGCAGTTTCCAAGGGTTCGTGAGCACTGAAGCTTTCTTT. This gives the protein CASSFQGFVSTEAFF.

CDR3 coding DNA: TGTGCCAGCAGCTCCCAAAGCGGGAAAGGGCACAATGAGCAGTTCTTC. Protein sequence: CASSSQSGKGHNEQFF. The chain is built from TRBV7-9 and TRBJ2-1; 7 positions match TRBD2. Germline CDR1 SEHNR, CDR2 FQNEAQ (reference sequence). The trim removed 4 bases at V and 5 bases at J, leaving 11 bases unmatched. The CDR3 runs to 16 residues.

V and J are TRBV7-8 and TRBJ1-6; D might be TRBD1 (6 bases). The CDR3 spans 18 residues. The germline V and J ends were trimmed by 5 bases and 1 base, with 18 bases remaining between them. Germline V gene data show CDR1 as SGHVS and CDR2 as FQNEAQ. DNA for the CDR3: TGTGCCAGCAGCCCACGGGTGACAGGTTTATCCTATAATTCACCCCTCCACTTT. Translated: CASSPRVTGLSYNSPLHF.

The gene calls are TRBV15 and TRBJ2-1, with D hard to call. CDR1 and CDR2 (germline): LNHNV, YYDKDF (reference sequence). The CDR3 runs 18 residues. The V end lost 2 bases, the J end lost 7 bases, and 24 bases lay between the germline ends. CDR3 in amino acids: CATSRRTLSPGGKNEQFF. The CDR3 DNA is TGTGCCACCAGCAGACGCACCCTAAGCCCTGGCGGCAAGAATGAGCAGTTCTTC.

The rearrangement uses TRBV18 and TRBJ1-1, with 7 bases matching TRBD1. J was trimmed by 0 bases and V by 4 bases; bases with no gene match: 2. The length of the CDR3 is 14 residues. Germline V CDR1 and CDR2: KGHSH, LQKENI. DNA for the CDR3: TGTGCCAGCTCACAACAGGGGATGAACACTGAAGCTTTCTTT. It specifies CASSQQGMNTEAFF.

The chain couples TRBV5-1 to TRBJ1-5, with a weak D call TRBD1 (6 bases). Per germline, CDR1 SGHRS and CDR2 YFSETQ. Trimming pared 4 bases from V and 0 bases from J, leaving 14 bases between. There are 16 residues in the CDR3. CDR3 bases: TGCGCCAGCAGCGCTCCGGGACAAGCTAGCAATCAGCCCCAGCATTTT. It is translated as CASSAPGQASNQPQHF.

This clone has more than one count but fewer than ten. The V and J genes are TRBV5-5 and TRBJ2-1; TRBD2 matches 15 bases. The germline V gene encodes CDR1 SGHKS and CDR2 YYEKEE (reference sequence). V shed 4 bases and J 5 bases; nucleotides not matched to a gene: 7. This CDR3 has 17 amino acids. CDR3 in DNA: TGTGCCAGCAGCCTTCGGACTAGCGGGAGGGAAAACAATGAGCAGTTCTTC. Its translation: CASSLRTSGRENNEQFF.

This chain joins TRBV6-2 or TRBV6-3 and TRBJ1-5, with D possibly matching TRBD1 (5 bases). With 7 bases removed from V and 2 bases from J, the gap between germline ends came to 18 bases. The germline CDR1 and CDR2 sequences are MNHEY and SVGEGT. This CDR3 spans 16 amino acids. The CDR3: CASTPDSITGNQPQHF. The CDR3 DNA is TGTGCCAGCACCCCCGACAGCATTACCGGCAATCAGCCCCAGCATTTT.

This sequence joins TRBV6-5 and TRBJ1-4; no firm D call. The germline gives CDR1 MNHEY, CDR2 SVGAGI. This CDR3 is 13 amino acids long. Trimming took 4 bases from V and 0 from J, leaving 3 bases between them. The CDR3 region is CASSSPTNEKLFF. The CDR3 region has the DNA TGTGCCAGCAGTTCGCCAACTAATGAAAAACTGTTTTTT.

The chain employs TRBV20-1 and TRBJ2-7; possible D gene TRBD2, 6 bases. Per the germline V gene, CDR1 is DFQATT and CDR2 is SNEGSKA (reference sequence). The CDR3 is 15 amino acids. Trimming stripped 3 bases from V and 2 bases from J, with 17 bases between. CDR3 DNA: TGCAGTGCTAGTGGCTCCGGAGGGAAAGCCTACGAGCAGTACTTC. As protein: CSASGSGGKAYEQYF.

J is TRBJ2-7 and V is TRBV6-1; TRBD2 matches at 12 bases. Germline values: CDR1 MNHNS, CDR2 SASEGT. CDR3 size: 17 residues. The V segment lost 3 bases and the J segment 2 bases; nucleotides outside the gene matches: 8. CDR3 nucleotides: TGTGCCAGCAGTGACCCCACGACTAGCGGGAGTCCCTACGAGCAGTACTTC. Protein sequence: CASSDPTTSGSPYEQYF.